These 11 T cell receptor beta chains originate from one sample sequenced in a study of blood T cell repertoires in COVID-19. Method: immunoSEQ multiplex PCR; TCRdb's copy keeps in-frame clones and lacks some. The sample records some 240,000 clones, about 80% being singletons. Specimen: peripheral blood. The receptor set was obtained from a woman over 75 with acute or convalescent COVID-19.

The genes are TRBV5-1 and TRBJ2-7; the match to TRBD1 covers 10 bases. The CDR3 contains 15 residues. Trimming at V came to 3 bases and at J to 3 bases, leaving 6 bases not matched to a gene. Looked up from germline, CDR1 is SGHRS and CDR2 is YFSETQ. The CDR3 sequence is CASSSGGTGVYEQYF. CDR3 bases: TGCGCCAGCAGCTCTGGAGGGACAGGGGTCTACGAGCAGTACTTC.

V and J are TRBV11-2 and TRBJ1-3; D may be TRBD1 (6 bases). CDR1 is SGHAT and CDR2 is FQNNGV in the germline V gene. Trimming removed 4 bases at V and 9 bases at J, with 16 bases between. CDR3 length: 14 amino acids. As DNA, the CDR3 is TGTGCCAGCAGCTGGGGGGGCAGAACGACCACCATATATTTT. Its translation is CASSWGGRTTTIYF. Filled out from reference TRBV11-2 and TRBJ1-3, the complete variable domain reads EAGVAQSPRYKIIEKRQSVAFWCNPISGHATLYWYQQILGQGPKLLIQFQNNGVVDDSQLPKDRFSAERLKGVDSTLKIQPAKLEDSAVYLCASSWGGRTTTIYFGEGSWLTVV.

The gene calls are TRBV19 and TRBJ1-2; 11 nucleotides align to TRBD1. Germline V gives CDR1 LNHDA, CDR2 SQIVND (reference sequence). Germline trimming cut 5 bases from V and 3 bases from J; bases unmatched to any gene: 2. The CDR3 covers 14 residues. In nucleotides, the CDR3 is TGTGCCAGTAGTCCGGGACAGGGGGACTATGGCTACACCTTC. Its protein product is CASSPGQGDYGYTF. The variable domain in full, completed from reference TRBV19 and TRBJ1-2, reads DGGITQSPKYLFRKEGQNVTLSCEQNLNHDAMYWYRQDPGQGLRLIYYSQIVNDFQKGDIAEGYSVSREKKESFPLTVTSAQKNPTAFYLCASSPGQGDYGYTFGSGTRLTVV.

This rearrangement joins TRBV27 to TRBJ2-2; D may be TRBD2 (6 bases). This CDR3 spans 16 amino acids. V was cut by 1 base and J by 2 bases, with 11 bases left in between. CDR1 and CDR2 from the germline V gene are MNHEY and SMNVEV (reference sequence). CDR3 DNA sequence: TGTGCCAGCAGTTTATTGGCAGGGACTAACACCGGGGAGCTGTTTTTT. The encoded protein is CASSLLAGTNTGELFF.

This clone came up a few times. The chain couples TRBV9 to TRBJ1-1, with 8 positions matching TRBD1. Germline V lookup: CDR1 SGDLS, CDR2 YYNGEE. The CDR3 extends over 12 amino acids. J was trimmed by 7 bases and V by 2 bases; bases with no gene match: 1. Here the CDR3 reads CASSVGQGEAFF. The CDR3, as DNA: TGTGCCAGCAGCGTTGGACAGGGTGAAGCTTTCTTT. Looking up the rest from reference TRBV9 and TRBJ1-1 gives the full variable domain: DSGVTQTPKHLITATGQRVTLRCSPRSGDLSVYWYQQSLDQGLQFLIQYYNGEERAKGNILERFSAQQFPDLHSELNLSSLELGDSALYFCASSVGQGEAFFGQGTRLTVV.

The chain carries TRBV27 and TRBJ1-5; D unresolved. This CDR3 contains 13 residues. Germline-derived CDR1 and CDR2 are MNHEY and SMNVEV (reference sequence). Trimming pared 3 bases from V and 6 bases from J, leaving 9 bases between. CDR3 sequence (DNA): TGTGCCAGCAGTTTTAGGGAGGGTCAGCCCCAGCATTTT. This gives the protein CASSFREGQPQHF.

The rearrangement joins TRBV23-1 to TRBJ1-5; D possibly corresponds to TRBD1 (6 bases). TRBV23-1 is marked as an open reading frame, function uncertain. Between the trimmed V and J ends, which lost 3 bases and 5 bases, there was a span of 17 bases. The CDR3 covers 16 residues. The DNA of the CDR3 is TGCGCCAGCAGTCACCTAGGGCAGGGGTCGGATCAGCCCCAGCATTTT. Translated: CASSHLGQGSDQPQHF.

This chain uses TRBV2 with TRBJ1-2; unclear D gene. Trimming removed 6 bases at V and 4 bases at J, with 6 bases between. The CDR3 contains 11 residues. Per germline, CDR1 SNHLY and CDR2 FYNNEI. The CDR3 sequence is CASSTSYGYTF. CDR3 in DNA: TGTGCCAGCAGCACCAGCTATGGCTACACCTTC.

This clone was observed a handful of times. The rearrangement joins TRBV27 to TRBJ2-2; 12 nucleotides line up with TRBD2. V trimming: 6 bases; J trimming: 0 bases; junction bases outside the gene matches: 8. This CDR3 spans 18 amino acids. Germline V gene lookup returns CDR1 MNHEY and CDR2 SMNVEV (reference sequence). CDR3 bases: TGTGCCAGCAGCGAGACTAGCGGGAGCATACCGAACACCGGGGAGCTGTTTTTT. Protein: CASSETSGSIPNTGELFF.

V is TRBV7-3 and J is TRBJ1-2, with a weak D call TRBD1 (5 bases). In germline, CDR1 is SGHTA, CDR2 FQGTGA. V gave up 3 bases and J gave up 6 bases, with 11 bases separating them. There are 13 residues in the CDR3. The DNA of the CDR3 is TGTGCCAGCAGCTTCAGGCAGGGTAATGGCTACACCTTC. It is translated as CASSFRQGNGYTF.

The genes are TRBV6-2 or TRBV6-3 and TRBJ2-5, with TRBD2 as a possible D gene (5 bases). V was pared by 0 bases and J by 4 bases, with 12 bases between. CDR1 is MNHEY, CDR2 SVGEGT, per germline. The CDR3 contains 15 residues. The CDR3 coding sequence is TGTGCCAGCAGTTACTCCCACGGGGTGGCAGAGACCCAGTACTTC. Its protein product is CASSYSHGVAETQYF.